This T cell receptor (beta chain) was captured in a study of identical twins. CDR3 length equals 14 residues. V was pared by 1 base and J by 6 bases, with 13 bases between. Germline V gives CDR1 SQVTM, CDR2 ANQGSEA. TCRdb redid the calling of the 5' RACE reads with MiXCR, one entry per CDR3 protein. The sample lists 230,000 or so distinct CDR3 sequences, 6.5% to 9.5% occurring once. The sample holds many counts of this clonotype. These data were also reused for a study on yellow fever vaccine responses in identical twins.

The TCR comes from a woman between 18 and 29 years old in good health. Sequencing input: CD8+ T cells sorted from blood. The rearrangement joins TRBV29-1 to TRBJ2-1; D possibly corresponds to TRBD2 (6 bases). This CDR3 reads CSVEGKGLLNEQFF. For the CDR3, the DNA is TGCAGCGTTGAAGGTAAAGGACTACTCAATGAGCAGTTCTTC.